These 19 T cell receptor beta chains were sequenced from one sample in a study of blood T cell repertoires in COVID-19. Repertoires were generated with immunoSEQ multiplex PCR, while TCRdb's copy carries only in-frame clones and drops some. Counted here are 80,000 or so clones, around nine tenths occurring once; the ten biggest clones make up more than 1.5%. Sequencing was carried out using peripheral blood. The receptors shown here come from a woman aged 55 to 70 with acute or convalescent COVID-19.

As regards this clone: A junction boundary mismatches the germline segment, possibly from a read error. This sequence joins TRBV30 and TRBJ2-1; 7 nucleotides line up with TRBD1. Germline V gene data show CDR1 as GTSNPN and CDR2 as SVGIG (reference sequence). The CDR3 sequence is 13 residues long. CDR3 nucleotides: TGCTCCCTGGGAAGGGGGCGTATGGATGAGCAGTTCTTC. This encodes CSLGRGRMDEQFF.

This sequence joins TRBV5-6 and TRBJ2-1; 12 bases agree with TRBD2. The CDR3 contains 18 residues. The J segment lost 0 bases and the V segment lost 7 bases, leaving 11 bases of the junction unmatched. Germline CDR1 SGHDT, CDR2 YYEEEE. CDR3 in DNA: TGTGCCAGCTCCATTAGACTAGCGGGGGAAAGCTCCTACAATGAGCAGTTCTTC. Protein sequence: CASSIRLAGESSYNEQFF.

The chain combines TRBV29-1 with TRBJ2-1; the match to TRBD2 covers 10 bases. Germline CDR1 is SQVTM and CDR2 is ANQGSEA. Unmatched junction bases numbered 9, after V lost 6 bases and J lost 7 bases. The CDR3 spans 14 residues. The CDR3 region has the DNA TGCAGCGTCTCCCGACTAGCGGGCGTGAATGAGCAGTTCTTC. Encoded protein: CSVSRLAGVNEQFF.

The CDR3 DNA follows: TGTGCCAGTAGTCCGGGACAGGGTGGCATAATCTATAATTCACCCCTCCACTTT. The encoded protein is CASSPGQGGIIYNSPLHF. This rearrangement joins TRBV19 to TRBJ1-6; 9 nucleotides agree with TRBD1. Per the germline V gene, CDR1 is LNHDA and CDR2 is SQIVND (reference sequence). This CDR3 is built from 18 residues. V trimming: 5 bases; J trimming: 3 bases; junction bases outside the gene matches: 11.

The chain carries TRBV28 and TRBJ1-1; D is uncertain. Between the trimmed V and J ends, which lost 5 bases and 8 bases, there was a span of 18 bases. This CDR3 comprises 14 residues. Germline V gives CDR1 MDHEN, CDR2 SYDVKM. CDR3 sequence: CASSPTPILREAFF. The CDR3 DNA reads as TGTGCCAGCAGTCCCACGCCAATACTACGAGAAGCTTTCTTT.

V usage is TRBV2 and J usage is TRBJ2-3, with 9 bases fitting TRBD1. This CDR3 has 13 residues. The germline gives CDR1 SNHLY, CDR2 FYNNEI. Germline trimming cut 10 bases from V and 4 bases from J; bases unmatched to any gene: 6. CDR3 sequence: CANGTGRSDTQYF. CDR3 DNA: TGTGCCAACGGGACAGGGAGGTCAGATACGCAGTATTTT. Using reference TRBV2 and TRBJ2-3 for the parts outside the CDR3, the full variable domain is EPEVTQTPSHQVTQMGQEVILRCVPISNHLYFYWYRQILGQKVEFLVSFYNNEISEKSEIFDDQFSVERPDGSNFTLKIRSTKLEDSAMYFCANGTGRSDTQYFGPGTRLTVL.

V gene TRBV6-2 or TRBV6-3 combines with J gene TRBJ1-5, with a weak D call TRBD1 (6 bases). This CDR3 has 15 residues. V dropped 5 bases and J dropped 7 bases, with 18 bases sitting between them. CDR1 MNHEY and CDR2 SVGEGT come from the germline V gene. CDR3: CASSAYREPGQPQHF. The CDR3 region has the DNA TGTGCCAGCAGTGCTTACAGGGAACCGGGCCAGCCCCAGCATTTT.

The gene calls are TRBV19 and TRBJ2-7; no reliable D call. From germline, CDR1 is LNHDA and CDR2 SQIVND (reference sequence). V dropped 0 bases and J dropped 6 bases, with 15 bases sitting between them. The CDR3 is 15 residues long. DNA of the CDR3: TGTGCCAGTAGTATAGATTCCTATCAAGCTGGCGAGCAGTACTTC. It codes for CASSIDSYQAGEQYF. Looking up the rest from reference TRBV19 and TRBJ2-7 gives the full variable domain: DGGITQSPKYLFRKEGQNVTLSCEQNLNHDAMYWYRQDPGQGLRLIYYSQIVNDFQKGDIAEGYSVSREKKESFPLTVTSAQKNPTAFYLCASSIDSYQAGEQYFGPGTRLTVT.

V gene TRBV18 combines with J gene TRBJ2-5; 7 nucleotides match TRBD2. V was clipped by 2 bases and J by 5 bases; unmatched bases: 17. CDR1 KGHSH and CDR2 LQKENI come from the germline V gene. The CDR3 covers 18 residues. The CDR3 is CASSPSAGGFAQEETQYF. DNA for the CDR3: TGTGCCAGCTCACCATCCGCCGGGGGGTTCGCACAGGAGGAGACCCAGTACTTC. Supplemented by reference TRBV18 and TRBJ2-5, the full variable domain reads NAGVMQNPRHLVRRRGQEARLRCSPMKGHSHVYWYRQLPEEGLKFMVYLQKENIIDESGMPKERFSAEFPKEGPSILRIQQVVRGDSAAYFCASSPSAGGFAQEETQYFGPGTRLLVL.

The chain joins TRBV4-3 to TRBJ2-2; D possibly corresponds to TRBD1 (6 bases). Germline V gene data show CDR1 as LGHNA and CDR2 as YSLEER. This CDR3 has 16 amino acids. V gave up 2 bases and J gave up 2 bases, with 12 bases separating them. The CDR3 sequence is CASSQTDSLNTGELFF. The CDR3 DNA reads as TGCGCCAGCAGCCAAACGGACAGCCTAAACACCGGGGAGCTGTTTTTT.

This chain uses TRBV5-4 with TRBJ2-1; 7 bases map to TRBD2. Trimming at V came to 3 bases and at J to 4 bases, leaving 7 bases not matched to a gene. The CDR3 loop spans 15 amino acids. Germline-derived CDR1 and CDR2 are SGHNT and YYREEE (reference sequence). CDR3 bases: TGTGCCAGCAGCTCTAGCGGCTTATGGTACAATGAGCAGTTCTTC. Its protein is CASSSSGLWYNEQFF.

In regard to this clone: The junction differs from germline at one of its ends, possibly a read error. The gene calls are TRBV4-1 and TRBJ1-2, with 7 nucleotides matching TRBD1. Germline assignment: CDR1 MGHRA and CDR2 YSYEKL. The CDR3 covers 17 residues. The CDR3 sequence: CASRQGTYRGLDYGYTF. For the CDR3, the DNA is TGCGCCAGCAGGCAAGGGACGTACAGGGGATTGGACTATGGCTACACCTTC.

This clone was observed once. The rearrangement uses TRBV2 and TRBJ1-1; TRBD1 agrees at 7 bases. The germline V gene encodes CDR1 SNHLY and CDR2 FYNNEI. This CDR3 has 15 residues. The V and J ends lost 2 bases and 1 base, in that order; junction bases with no gene match: 4. The CDR3 nucleotides read TGTGCCAGCAGTGAACTTGGGACAGAGAACACTGAAGCTTTCTTT. This gives the protein CASSELGTENTEAFF.

This clone was counted between two and nine times. This CDR3 reads CASSQGAGQPQHF. Here the CDR3 DNA reads TGCGCCAGCAGCCAAGGCGCCGGTCAGCCCCAGCATTTT. The chain recombines TRBV4-3 with TRBJ1-5; D gene uncertain. With 1 base removed from V and 6 bases from J, the gap between germline ends came to 7 bases. The germline gives CDR1 LGHNA, CDR2 YSLEER. The CDR3 sequence is 13 residues long.

The chain joins TRBV6-2 or TRBV6-3 to TRBJ2-1; the match to TRBD2 covers 13 bases. The CDR3 is made up of 17 amino acids. The germline V gene has CDR1 MNHEY and CDR2 SVGEGT. V was pared by 4 bases and J by 0 bases, with 3 bases of the junction left unmatched. The CDR3 here is CASSSRTSGSSYNEQFF. The CDR3 nucleotides are TGTGCCAGCAGTTCACGGACTAGCGGGAGCTCCTACAATGAGCAGTTCTTC.

The chain is built from TRBV12-3 or TRBV12-4 and TRBJ2-1, with 7 bases lining up with TRBD2. The CDR3 contains 13 residues. V shed 8 bases, J shed 8 bases, and the junction held 9 bases outside the gene matches. DNA for the CDR3: TGTGCCAGCCTCGGTGGGGAGGGTGATGAGCAGTTCTTC. Translated: CASLGGEGDEQFF.

The chain combines TRBV18 with TRBJ1-6, with 11 bases identical to TRBD1. Germline CDR1 is KGHSH and CDR2 is LQKENI. J lost 10 bases, V lost 6 bases, and 5 bases had no gene match. The CDR3 spans 14 residues. The CDR3 loop reads CASSRTGGVSPLHF. The CDR3 DNA is TGTGCCAGCTCTCGGACAGGGGGCGTCTCACCCCTCCACTTT.

The rearrangement joins TRBV24-1 to TRBJ2-1; weak D call: TRBD2 (6 bases). V gave up 1 base and J gave up 3 bases, with 9 bases separating them. Germline lookup yields CDR1 KGHDR and CDR2 SFDVKD. This CDR3 contains 15 residues. CDR3 protein: CATSDLRENYNEQFF. CDR3 sequence (DNA): TGTGCCACCAGTGATTTACGGGAGAACTACAATGAGCAGTTCTTC.

The chain joins TRBV3-1 (or the pseudogene TRBV3-2) to TRBJ1-4; 8 bases fit TRBD1. This CDR3 comprises 15 residues. Losses at the gene ends were 5 bases for V and 6 bases for J; bases not matched to a gene: 8. Germline-derived CDR1 and CDR2 are LGHDT and YNNKEL (reference sequence). The CDR3, as DNA: TGTGCCAGCAGCAACCCGAACAGGGGGGATGAAAAACTGTTTTTT. Residues: CASSNPNRGDEKLFF.